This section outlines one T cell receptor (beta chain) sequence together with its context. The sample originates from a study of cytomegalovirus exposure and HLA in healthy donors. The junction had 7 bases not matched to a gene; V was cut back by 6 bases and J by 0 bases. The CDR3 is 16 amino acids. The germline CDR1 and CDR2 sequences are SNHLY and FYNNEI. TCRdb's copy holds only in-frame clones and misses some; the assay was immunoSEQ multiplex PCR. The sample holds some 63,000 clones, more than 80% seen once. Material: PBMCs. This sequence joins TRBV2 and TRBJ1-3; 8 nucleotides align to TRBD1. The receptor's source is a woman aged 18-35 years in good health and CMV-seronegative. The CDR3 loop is CASRAQTGASGNTIYF. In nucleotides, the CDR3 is TGTGCCAGCAGGGCCCAGACAGGGGCCTCTGGAAACACCATATATTTT.